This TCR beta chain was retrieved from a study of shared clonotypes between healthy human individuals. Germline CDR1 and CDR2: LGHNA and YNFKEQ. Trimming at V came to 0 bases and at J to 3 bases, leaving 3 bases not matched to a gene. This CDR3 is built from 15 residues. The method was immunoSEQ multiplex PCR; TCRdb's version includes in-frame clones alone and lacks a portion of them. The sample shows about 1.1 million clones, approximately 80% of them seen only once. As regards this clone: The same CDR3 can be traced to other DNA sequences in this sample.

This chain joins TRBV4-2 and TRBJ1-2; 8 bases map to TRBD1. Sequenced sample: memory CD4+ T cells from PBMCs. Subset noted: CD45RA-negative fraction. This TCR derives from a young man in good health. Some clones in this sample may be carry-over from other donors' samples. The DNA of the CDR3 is TGTGCCAGCAGCCAAGATCAGGGGGCAGACTATGGCTACACCTTC. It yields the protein CASSQDQGADYGYTF.